Given below is one T cell receptor beta chain in context. Its antigen target is currently unknown. Per-base quality was not reported, and no clone a single base away is much larger than it. The CDR3 regions of human TCRbeta chains were analyzed by immunosequencing. Turning to the authors' computational methods: Repertoire TCRs were checked for matches against a reference library of SARS-CoV-2-specific TCRs that had been generated using the MIRA antigen-specificity platform. Breadth meant the fraction of unique TCRs that were SARS-CoV-2-associated, whereas depth meant the fraction of total T cells that were SARS-CoV-2-associated. Using the MIRA data, every spike-specific TCR was mapped to the spike region that the TCR reacted to and assigned to either a CD4 or a CD8 class. Log10-transformed breadth and depth values were compared by one-way ANOVA with Sidak's multiple comparisons tests. In its TCRdb copy, this immuneACCESS table keeps in-frame sequences only and misses some clones. Where compared with another copy, unresolved V genes explain less than half of these, and the others have no known cause. D and trimming come from the DNA, and the V and J calls and clone size come from that table. Counted in this sample were tens of thousands of clones; roughly 90% of them appeared once. Roughly 4.5% of the sample is held by the ten biggest clonotypes.

Trimming takes 4 bases from V and 3 bases from J, and the germline ends sit 15 bases apart. From the cysteine through the phenylalanine, the CDR3 covers 15 amino acids. The only DNA kept is the CDR3, 45 bases in frame from the first base. From a lookup of the germline V gene (reference sequence), CDR1 and CDR2 are LGHDT and YNNKEL. This sample was taken from a study of T cell responses to AZD1222 COVID-19 vaccine (dated by TCRdb to the early 2020s). About the investigation overall: TCR sequencing was performed for some 250 trial participants, of whom 207 were given two doses of AZD1222 and around 26 were given two doses of MenACWY control vaccine. Enrollment into the trials was organized by age into subgroups of 18-55, 56-69 and 70-plus years, and those subgroups contained about 160, 30 and 59 TCR-sequenced participants, respectively.

What the study reported, not specific to this receptor: In the small 56-69-year group, the increase in depth fell short of significance, most likely because of low power. Spike-specific TCR breadth and depth rose significantly after two AZD1222 doses compared with day 0 and with MenACWY recipients. Conclusions about previously exposed vaccinees are limited, since just five to seven AZD1222 recipients were seropositive for SARS-CoV-2 at baseline. Nearly half of unique spike-specific TCRs reportedly recognized epitopes outside regions mutated in the B.1.351 and B.1.1.7 variants. Vaccine-associated CD4 TCRs spanned the whole spike protein, with dominant responses in regions 160-218 and 743-854. Because no day 14 peak-response samples were available, repertoires were characterized only after the peak T cell response. Participants were mostly white British and included more females than males, and it was suggested by the authors that clonal diversity may have been underestimated.

The time point label, read with the paper, signifies: baseline before first vaccination. The sample's treatment or condition, from its label and the paper: meningococcal conjugate vaccine given as trial control. Samples from vaccinated people were obtained from the UK trials COV001 and COV002, which included a single-blind randomized controlled phase 2/3 trial of AZD1222 (ChAdOx1 nCoV-19) in healthy adults. For TCRbeta chain sequencing, PBMC samples were collected from trial participants at day 0 and at day 28 after the second dose. The chain links TRBV3-1 (or the pseudogene TRBV3-2) with TRBJ1-2; TRBD1 is a weak D gene call, 6 bases matching. The receptor's source is an adult in good health. Sample: peripheral blood, taken on day 0 of MenACWY control vaccination. The CDR3 protein sequence reads: CASSPPSGDYYGYTF. The DNA is as follows: TGTGCCAGCAGCCCACCCTCAGGGGATTACTATGGCTACACCTTC.